This T cell receptor beta chain is drawn from a study of T cell repertoires in cytomegalovirus infection. In the study overall: Signatures in public TCR beta sequences pointed to both CMV infection and matching HLA type. Study outcomes and limitations: Using cumulative public TCR beta family frequency, the authors identified those who carried CMV together with the relevant HLA. The response measured ex vivo was dominated by TCR beta clonotypes (HLA-C-restricted and CMV-specific).

Each CDR3 protein gets one entry after TCRdb re-called the reads with MiXCR. The sample yields 400,000 to 550,000 distinct CDR3 sequences, around 11% seen once. This clonotype appeared many times. Its target is unknown. CDR3 length: 15 residues. V lost 4 bases and J 5 bases, leaving 18 bases between the germline ends. The germline V gene has CDR1 SGHAT and CDR2 FQNNGV. The chain links TRBV11-2 to TRBJ2-7; D is uncertain. This clonotype was obtained from a human donor in good health (CMV status not recorded). Some clones in this sample may be carry-over from other donors' samples. The sample taken for sequencing was PBMCs. CDR3 loop: CASSSTGSLSDEQYF. The CDR3 DNA reads as TGTGCCAGCAGCTCCACCGGGTCCCTATCTGACGAGCAGTACTTC.